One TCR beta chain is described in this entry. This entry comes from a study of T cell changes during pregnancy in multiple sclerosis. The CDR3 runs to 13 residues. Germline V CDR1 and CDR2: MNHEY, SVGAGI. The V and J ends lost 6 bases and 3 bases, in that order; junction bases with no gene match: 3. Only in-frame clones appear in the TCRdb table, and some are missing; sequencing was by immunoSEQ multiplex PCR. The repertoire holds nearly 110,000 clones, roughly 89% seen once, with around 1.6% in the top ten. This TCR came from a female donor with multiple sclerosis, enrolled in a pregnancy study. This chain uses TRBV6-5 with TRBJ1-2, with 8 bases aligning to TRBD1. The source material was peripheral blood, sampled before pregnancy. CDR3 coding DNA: TGTGCCAGCAGCCTGACAGGGGACTATGGCTACACCTTC. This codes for CASSLTGDYGYTF.